The entry below gives a single TCR beta chain sequence along with its context. Its antigen is unknown. Carrying UMI labels, the TRB cDNA libraries were prepared through 5' RACE. TCRdb re-called the 5' RACE reads and gives one entry per CDR3 protein, without DNA. The sample table sets out roughly 110,000 distinct CDR3 sequences. Subsets of CD8+ T cells were each sorted in triplicate at 300,000 cells apiece. Phenotypically, naive CD8+ T cells corresponded to CD45RO-CCR7+CD27+CD95-. Germline assignment: CDR1 MNHNY and CDR2 SVGAGI (reference sequence). CDR3 size: 14 residues. These data are taken from a study of CXCR3-negative and CXCR3-positive naive CD8 T cells. Overall study results and limits: Similar levels of surface CD5 were seen between naive subsets; TCR strength was inferred from TRB CDR3 properties. CXCR3-positive naive cells carried more hydrophobic TRB CDR3s than CXCR3-negative naive cells did. Memory cells diverged, while naive CXCR3-positive and CXCR3-negative cells had similar TRBV-TRBJ usage.

This chain connects TRBV6-6 to TRBJ2-2; the D gene TCRdb calls, TRBD1, cannot be checked with no DNA. This TCR came from a human donor in good health. Some clones in this sample may be carry-over from other donors' samples. The sequencing sample was made of naive CXCR3+ CD8+ T cells from blood. Described subset: CD45RO-CCR7+CD27+CD95- naive CD8+ T cells expressing CXCR3 (TNR3+). The CDR3 here is CASSSGGDTGELFF.